Listed here are 7 T cell receptor beta chains from one sample, sequenced in a study of graft-versus-host responses after intestinal transplantation. Assay used: immunoSEQ multiplex PCR; TCRdb lists only in-frame clones, some missing. The data show 80,000 to 100,000 clones, around 83% seen once. These receptors lack a known antigen. Sequencing used unstimulated CD8+ T cells sorted from spleen or lymph node cells, obtained before intestinal transplant. All receptors derive from a human donor who received an intestinal transplant.

This clone has only one observation. The chain recombines TRBV28 with TRBJ1-5; the match to TRBD1 covers 8 bases. V was clipped by 3 bases and J by 2 bases; unmatched bases: 0. The CDR3 runs to 14 residues. CDR1 and CDR2 (germline): MDHEN, SYDVKM. CDR3 region: CASSLTGGNQPQHF. The CDR3 DNA is TGTGCCAGCAGTTTGACAGGGGGCAATCAGCCCCAGCATTTT.

This chain joins TRBV5-6 and TRBJ2-1; tentative D call: TRBD2 (6 bases). V was cut by 1 base and J by 4 bases, with 21 bases left in between. This CDR3 region has 18 residues. Germline V gives CDR1 SGHDT, CDR2 YYEEEE. The CDR3 nucleotides read TGTGCCAGCAGCTTGTGGCGGGAAAGTCTGTCAACGTACAATGAGCAGTTCTTC. The encoded protein is CASSLWRESLSTYNEQFF.

The rearrangement joins TRBV5-1 to TRBJ2-6, with D hard to call. CDR1 is SGHRS and CDR2 is YFSETQ in the germline V gene. Trimming shortened V by 0 bases and J by 2 bases, and 9 bases separated the two germline ends. The CDR3 has 16 amino acids. The CDR3 protein is CASSLDFMAGANVLTF. The CDR3 bases are TGCGCCAGCAGCTTGGATTTTATGGCTGGGGCCAACGTCCTGACTTTC.

The chain is built from TRBV18 and TRBJ2-1, with D unclear. Germline assignment: CDR1 KGHSH and CDR2 LQKENI. The CDR3 is made up of 11 amino acids. V gave up 4 bases and J gave up 4 bases, with 2 bases separating them. As DNA, the CDR3 is TGTGCCAGCTCACGGTACAATGAGCAGTTCTTC. Translating gives CASSRYNEQFF.

This clone was observed a few times. The chain employs TRBV7-9 and TRBJ2-7; 11 positions match TRBD2. Unmatched junction bases numbered 12, after V lost 5 bases and J lost 9 bases. The CDR3 is 15 residues long. Germline V gives CDR1 SEHNR, CDR2 FQNEAQ (reference sequence). The CDR3 DNA reads TGTGCCAGCAGCCCAGCCGGGACTAGCGGTTATTTGCAGTACTTC. Amino acid sequence: CASSPAGTSGYLQYF.

This clone showed up just once. The rearrangement joins TRBV25-1 to TRBJ2-7, with D possibly matching TRBD1 (5 bases). The CDR3 spans 12 residues. Germline V CDR1 and CDR2: MGHDK, SYGVNS. Trimming removed 3 bases from V and 5 bases from J, with 8 bases in between. The CDR3 spells CASSDRVHEQYF. The CDR3 DNA sequence: TGTGCCAGCAGTGACAGGGTCCACGAGCAGTACTTC.

This clone has only one observation. The V gene is TRBV6-1, the J gene TRBJ1-6; D is possibly TRBD1 (6 bases). Germline V gene lookup returns CDR1 MNHNS and CDR2 SASEGT. This CDR3 spans 12 amino acids. V lost 11 bases to trimming and J lost 6 bases, with 11 bases between them. This CDR3 reads CAVQGLNSPLHF. In nucleotides, the CDR3 is TGTGCCGTACAGGGCCTTAATTCACCCCTCCACTTT.